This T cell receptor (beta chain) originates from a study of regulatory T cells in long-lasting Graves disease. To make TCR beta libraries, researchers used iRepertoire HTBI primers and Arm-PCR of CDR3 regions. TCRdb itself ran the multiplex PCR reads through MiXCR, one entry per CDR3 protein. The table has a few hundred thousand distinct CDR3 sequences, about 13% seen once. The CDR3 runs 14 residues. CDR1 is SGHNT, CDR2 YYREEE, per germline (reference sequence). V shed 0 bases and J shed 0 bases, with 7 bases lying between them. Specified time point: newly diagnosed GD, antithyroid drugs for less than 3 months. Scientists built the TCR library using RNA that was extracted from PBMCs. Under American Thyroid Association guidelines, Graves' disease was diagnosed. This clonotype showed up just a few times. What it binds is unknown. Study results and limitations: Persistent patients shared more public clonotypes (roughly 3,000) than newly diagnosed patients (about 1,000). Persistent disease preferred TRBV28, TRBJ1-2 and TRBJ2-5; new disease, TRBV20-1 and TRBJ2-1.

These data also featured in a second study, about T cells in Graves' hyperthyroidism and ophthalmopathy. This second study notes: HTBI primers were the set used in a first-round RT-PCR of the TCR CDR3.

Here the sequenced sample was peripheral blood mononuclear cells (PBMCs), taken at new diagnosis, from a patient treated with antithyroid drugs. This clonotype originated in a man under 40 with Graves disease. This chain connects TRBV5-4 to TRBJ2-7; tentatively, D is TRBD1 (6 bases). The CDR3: CASSLGDNSYEQYF. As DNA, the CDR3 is TGTGCCAGCAGCTTGGGGGACAACTCCTACGAGCAGTACTTC.